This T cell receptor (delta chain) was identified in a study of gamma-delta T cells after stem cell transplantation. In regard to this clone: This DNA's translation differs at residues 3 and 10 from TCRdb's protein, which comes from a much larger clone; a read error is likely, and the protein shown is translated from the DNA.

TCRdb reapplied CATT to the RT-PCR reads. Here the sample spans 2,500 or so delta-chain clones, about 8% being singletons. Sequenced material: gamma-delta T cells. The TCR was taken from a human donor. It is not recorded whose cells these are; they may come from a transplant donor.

In DNA, the CDR3 is TGTGCCCGTGACTCGGTACTTTACACCAATAAACTCATCTTT. It translates to CARDSVLYTNKLIF. This chain links TRDV2 with TRDJ1; D gene uncertain. Germline V gene lookup returns CDR1 GEAIGNYY and CDR2 EKD. The CDR3 has 14 residues.